Each of the 16 T cell receptor beta chains below was sequenced from the same sample in a study of T-cell reconstitution after alpha-beta-depleted transplantation in children. Unique molecular identifiers were incorporated into the prepared TCRbeta library. A single record per CDR3 protein comes from TCRdb applying MiXCR to the PCR reads. The profile shows about 610,000 distinct CDR3 sequences, about 11% of them singletons. The sample here was PBMCs from the stem cell graft donor, taken from the stem cell graft. The receptors were gathered from a human donor who donated a stem cell graft to a child with acute myeloid leukemia.

CDR3 residues: CASNRGRTDTQYF. The DNA for the CDR3 is TGTGCCAGCAATCGAGGGCGCACAGATACGCAGTATTTT. This rearrangement joins TRBV28 to TRBJ2-3; tentative D call: TRBD2 (5 bases). The CDR3 has 13 amino acids. Per the germline V gene, CDR1 is MDHEN and CDR2 is SYDVKM. V shed 7 bases and J shed 1 base, with 9 bases lying between them. The complete variable domain, with remaining parts taken from reference TRBV28 and TRBJ2-3, reads DVKVTQSSRYLVKRTGEKVFLECVQDMDHENMFWYRQDPGLGLRLIYFSYDVKMKEKGDIPEGYSVSREKKERFSLILESASTNQTSMYLCASNRGRTDTQYFGPGTRLTVL.

This sequence joins TRBV7-9 and TRBJ2-2; D may be TRBD1 (6 bases). Germline CDR1 reads SEHNR; CDR2 reads FQNEAQ (reference sequence). The CDR3 spans 15 residues. Trimming took 5 bases from V and 8 from J, leaving 18 bases between them. The CDR3 bases are TGTGCCAGCAGCAGCCGACAGGACCTTGCGGGGGAGCTGTTTTTT. It encodes CASSSRQDLAGELFF. The variable domain in full, completed from reference TRBV7-9 and TRBJ2-2, reads DTGVSQNPRHKITKRGQNVTFRCDPISEHNRLYWYRQTLGQGPEFLTYFQNEAQLEKSRLLSDRFSAERPKGSFSTLEIQRTEQGDSAMYLCASSSRQDLAGELFFGEGSRLTVL.

In this sample, this clonotype turned up many times. The chain links TRBV12-3 or TRBV12-4 to TRBJ1-6; D is perhaps TRBD1 (5 bases). The CDR3 sequence is 13 residues long. V was pared by 5 bases and J by 9 bases, with 11 bases between. The CDR3 nucleotides are TGTGCCAGCAGTCTCACAGGCAGTTCACCCCTCCACTTT. Translating it yields CASSLTGSSPLHF.

This clonotype appeared a few times. The chain links TRBV9 to TRBJ2-7; TRBD2 matches at 10 bases. CDR1 and CDR2 from the germline V gene are SGDLS and YYNGEE. The CDR3 is 14 residues long. The V segment lost 3 bases and the J segment 3 bases; nucleotides outside the gene matches: 3. The CDR3 DNA reads TGTGCCAGCAGCGGAATAGCGGGGGGCTACGAGCAGTACTTC. Translated: CASSGIAGGYEQYF.

This clonotype was detected ten times or more. The rearrangement uses TRBV10-3 and TRBJ2-1, with D uncertain. The length of the CDR3 is 13 residues. The V gene lost 6 bases and the J gene lost 8 bases, with 14 bases spanning the gap. Germline CDR1 and CDR2: ENHRY and SYGVKD. In DNA form, the CDR3 reads TGTGCCATCAGCCCCACCGAAGGACATGAGCAGTTCTTC. As protein: CAISPTEGHEQFF.

V is TRBV15 and J is TRBJ2-3; possibly TRBD1 or TRBD2 for D (5 bases each). V lost 9 bases, J lost 3 bases, and 10 bases lay in between. Germline CDR1 and CDR2: LNHNV and YYDKDF (reference sequence). The CDR3 covers 12 residues. The CDR3 DNA is TGTGCCACGGGGGAGAGAACAGATACGCAGTATTTT. Protein: CATGERTDTQYF.

This chain joins TRBV6-2 or TRBV6-3 and TRBJ2-2; the D is unclear. Trimming removed 5 bases at V and 4 bases at J, with 11 bases between. This CDR3 has 14 amino acids. CDR1 and CDR2 (germline): MNHEY, SVGEGT. CDR3 in amino acids: CASSRTTATGELFF. DNA of the CDR3: TGTGCCAGCAGTAGGACGACCGCCACCGGGGAGCTGTTTTTT.

The chain uses TRBV7-2 and TRBJ2-3; 11 positions agree with TRBD2. Losses at the gene ends were 0 bases for V and 3 bases for J; bases not matched to a gene: 2. Looked up from germline, CDR1 is SGHTA and CDR2 is FQGNSA. CDR3 length: 16 amino acids. This chain's CDR3 is CASSLAIAGGTDTQYF. The CDR3 DNA reads TGTGCCAGCAGCTTAGCGATAGCGGGAGGGACAGATACGCAGTATTTT.

This clonotype showed up just a few times. This rearrangement joins TRBV28 to TRBJ2-7; a possible D gene is TRBD2 (7 bases). The V gene's germline CDR1 is MDHEN and CDR2 SYDVKM. The V gene lost 4 bases and the J gene lost 0 bases, with 13 bases spanning the gap. The length of the CDR3 is 15 residues. This chain's CDR3 is CASSSRGAASYEQYF. The CDR3 nucleotides are TGTGCCAGCAGTTCCCGGGGGGCCGCCTCCTACGAGCAGTACTTC. The full variable domain, completed using reference TRBV28 and TRBJ2-7, is DVKVTQSSRYLVKRTGEKVFLECVQDMDHENMFWYRQDPGLGLRLIYFSYDVKMKEKGDIPEGYSVSREKKERFSLILESASTNQTSMYLCASSSRGAASYEQYFGPGTRLTVT.

V is TRBV10-3 and J is TRBJ2-7; 8 bases line up with TRBD1. Germline values: CDR1 ENHRY, CDR2 SYGVKD. The J segment lost 0 bases and the V segment lost 4 bases, leaving 5 bases of the junction unmatched. This CDR3 has 15 residues. In DNA, the CDR3 is TGTGCCATCAGTGGTACAGGGGGGAGCTCCTACGAGCAGTACTTC. Translation: CAISGTGGSSYEQYF.

This clonotype has more than one count but fewer than ten. The V and J genes are TRBV5-1 and TRBJ2-7, with D unclear. Trimming removed 3 bases at V and 6 bases at J, with 7 bases between. This CDR3 has 11 amino acids. Germline CDR1 reads SGHRS; CDR2 reads YFSETQ. The CDR3, as DNA: TGCGCCAGCAGCTACGACATCGAGCAGTACTTC. Encoded protein: CASSYDIEQYF.

This clonotype was observed at least ten times. The chain links TRBV12-5 to TRBJ2-3; D might be TRBD2 (5 bases). V was clipped by 4 bases and J by 2 bases, with 7 bases between them. CDR1 is LGHNT and CDR2 is FRNRAP in the germline V gene. The CDR3 covers 13 residues. The chain's CDR3 is CASGWENTDTQYF. The CDR3 bases are TGTGCTAGTGGTTGGGAGAACACAGATACGCAGTATTTT.

This clonotype appeared many times. The chain links TRBV20-1 to TRBJ1-1, with a possible D match to TRBD1 (6 bases). V was shortened by 5 bases and J by 7 bases, with 20 bases between the two germline ends. Looked up from germline, CDR1 is DFQATT and CDR2 is SNEGSKA (reference sequence). The CDR3 covers 14 residues. In DNA form, the CDR3 reads TGCAGTGCTGCACAGGGTGCCCCTACTATTGAAGCTTTCTTT. Protein product: CSAAQGAPTIEAFF.

The chain employs TRBV4-2 and TRBJ2-1, with D maybe TRBD2 (6 bases). This CDR3 contains 15 residues. Per the germline V gene, CDR1 is LGHNA and CDR2 is YNFKEQ. Trimming took off 5 bases at V and 0 bases at J, with 11 bases between the two ends. CDR3 amino acids: CASSGRTASYNEQFF. DNA for the CDR3: TGTGCCAGCAGCGGGAGGACTGCCTCCTACAATGAGCAGTTCTTC.

This clonotype was observed many times. V is TRBV10-3 and J is TRBJ2-7; 7 bases line up with TRBD1. The germline V gene has CDR1 ENHRY and CDR2 SYGVKD. The CDR3 length is 14 residues. Germline trimming cut 6 bases from V and 0 bases from J; bases unmatched to any gene: 5. The CDR3 reads CAISPGQHSYEQYF. The CDR3 coding sequence is TGTGCCATCAGCCCGGGACAGCACTCCTACGAGCAGTACTTC.

The genes are TRBV5-6 and TRBJ1-1, with TRBD1 as a possible D gene (6 bases). Germline loops: CDR1 SGHDT, CDR2 YYEEEE. V was pared by 8 bases and J by 3 bases, with 23 bases between. The CDR3 totals 16 residues. This CDR3 reads CASRGQGPLLDTEAFF. The CDR3 DNA follows: TGTGCCAGTCGGGGACAAGGACCTCTACTGGACACTGAAGCTTTCTTT.